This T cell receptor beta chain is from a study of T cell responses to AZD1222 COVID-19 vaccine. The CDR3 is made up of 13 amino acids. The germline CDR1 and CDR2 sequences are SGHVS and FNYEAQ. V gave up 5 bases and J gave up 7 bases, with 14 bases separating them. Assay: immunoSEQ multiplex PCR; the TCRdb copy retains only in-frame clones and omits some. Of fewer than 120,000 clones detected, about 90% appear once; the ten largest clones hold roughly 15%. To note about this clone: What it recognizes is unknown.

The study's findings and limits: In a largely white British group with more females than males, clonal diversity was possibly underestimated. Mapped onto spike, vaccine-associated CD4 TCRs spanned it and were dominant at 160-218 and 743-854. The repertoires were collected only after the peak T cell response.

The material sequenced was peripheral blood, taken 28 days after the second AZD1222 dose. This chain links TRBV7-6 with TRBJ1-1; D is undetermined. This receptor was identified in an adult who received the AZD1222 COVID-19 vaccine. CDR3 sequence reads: CASSAGNWGEAFF. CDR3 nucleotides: TGTGCCAGCAGCGCAGGAAACTGGGGTGAAGCTTTCTTT.